The next 15 T cell receptor beta chains were all read from a single sample in a study of cytomegalovirus exposure and HLA in healthy donors. PCR was performed using 60 Vbeta and 13 Jbeta primers. Repertoires were generated with immunoSEQ multiplex PCR, while TCRdb's copy carries only in-frame clones and drops some. The repertoire table contains 35,000 to 45,000 clones. The sequenced sample was PBMCs. Source of these receptors: a woman in her 30s in good health and CMV-seropositive.

The V and J genes are TRBV27 and TRBJ2-7; 7 positions agree with TRBD1. CDR3 size: 14 residues. Germline CDR1 and CDR2: MNHEY and SMNVEV (reference sequence). The V gene end was trimmed by 2 bases and the J gene end by 2 bases; junction bases not matched to a gene: 3. Written as DNA, the CDR3 is TGTGCCAGCAGTTTAAGACAGGGCCCCTACGAGCAGTACTTC. This gives the protein CASSLRQGPYEQYF.

CDR3 bases: TGCGCCAGCAGCCAAGATTTGGTGGTAGAGCAGTACTTC. Translation gives CASSQDLVVEQYF. The rearrangement joins TRBV4-1 to TRBJ2-5; D is undetermined. V lost 0 bases and J lost 11, with 13 bases in between. The CDR3 loop spans 13 amino acids. The germline CDR1 and CDR2 sequences are MGHRA and YSYEKL.

Written as DNA, the CDR3 is TGTGCCAGCAGCTTAGAAGGGACAGGGTCATATTTGGATGGCTACACCTTC. Translated, it gives CASSLEGTGSYLDGYTF. The V and J genes are TRBV7-8 and TRBJ1-2, with TRBD1 matching 9 bases. Per germline, CDR1 SGHVS and CDR2 FQNEAQ. V shed 1 base, J shed 6 bases, and the junction held 12 bases outside the gene matches. The CDR3 contains 17 residues. The whole variable domain, remainder taken from reference TRBV7-8 and TRBJ1-2, is GAGVSQSPRYKVAKRGQDVALRCDPISGHVSLFWYQQALGQGPEFLTYFQNEAQLDKSGLPSDRFFAERPEGSVSTLKIQRTQQEDSAVYLCASSLEGTGSYLDGYTFGSGTRLTVV.

V is TRBV19 and J is TRBJ1-3, with D hard to call. CDR1 is LNHDA and CDR2 is SQIVND in the germline V gene (reference sequence). The CDR3 runs to 12 residues. Trimming shortened V by 8 bases and J by 4 bases, and 9 bases separated the two germline ends. Here the CDR3 reads CASAEYGNTIYF. In DNA, the CDR3 is TGTGCCAGTGCGGAGTACGGAAACACCATATATTTT.

This chain connects TRBV7-2 to TRBJ1-2; the match to TRBD1 covers 8 bases. CDR1 SGHTA and CDR2 FQGNSA come from the germline V gene. The CDR3 contains 15 residues. Trimming at V came to 5 bases and at J to 7 bases, leaving 12 bases not matched to a gene. CDR3 region: CASSPGTGLAGGYTF. Written as DNA, the CDR3 is TGTGCCAGCAGCCCCGGGACAGGCCTCGCGGGTGGCTACACCTTC.

This rearrangement joins TRBV28 to TRBJ2-1; D is undetermined. CDR3 length: 12 amino acids. Germline loops: CDR1 MDHEN, CDR2 SYDVKM. The ends were cut back, 6 bases at V and 10 bases at J, with 13 bases in the middle. The CDR3, as DNA: TGTGCCAGCAGCTATAGAACCGGGGAGCAGTTCTTC. This codes for CASSYRTGEQFF.

V usage is TRBV27 and J usage is TRBJ1-2; weak D call: TRBD1 (6 bases). Per germline, CDR1 MNHEY and CDR2 SMNVEV (reference sequence). The CDR3 runs 15 residues. Trimming cost V 6 bases and J 4 bases, with 18 bases left between them. The CDR3 coding sequence is TGTGCCAGCAGCCCAACTGGGGGGGGGCTCTATGGCTACACCTTC. Translation: CASSPTGGGLYGYTF.

The CDR3 sequence is CAWNGQGKGLRFYGYTF. CDR3 sequence (DNA): TGTGCCTGGAACGGGCAGGGGAAAGGGCTACGGTTCTATGGCTACACCTTC. The chain links TRBV30 to TRBJ1-2; D is perhaps TRBD1 (6 bases). Trimming took 4 bases from V and 4 from J, leaving 25 bases between them. Germline V gene sequence: CDR1 GTSNPN, CDR2 SVGIG (reference sequence). This CDR3 is built from 17 residues.

The chain carries TRBV5-6 and TRBJ2-1; TRBD1 is a possible D gene (6 bases). This CDR3 has 16 residues. Germline assignment: CDR1 SGHDT and CDR2 YYEEEE. Trimming removed 0 bases at V and 6 bases at J, with 16 bases between. CDR3 amino acids: CASSLAGTQGSNEQFF. The CDR3 coding sequence is TGTGCCAGCAGCTTGGCCGGGACACAGGGTAGCAATGAGCAGTTCTTC.

V gene TRBV7-6 combines with J gene TRBJ2-7, with a weak D call TRBD1 (6 bases). The V end lost 1 base, the J end lost 7 bases, and 14 bases lay between the germline ends. The CDR3 spans 14 residues. Germline V CDR1 and CDR2: SGHVS, FNYEAQ. CDR3 DNA: TGTGCCAGCAGCTTAGATCCAGGGGTGAAGGAGCAGTACTTC. Translating it yields CASSLDPGVKEQYF.

The J gene is TRBJ2-1, the V gene TRBV5-6, with D hard to call. The ends were cut back, 2 bases at V and 7 bases at J, with 4 bases in the middle. This CDR3 comprises 11 residues. Looked up from germline, CDR1 is SGHDT and CDR2 is YYEEEE. The DNA of the CDR3 is TGTGCCAGCAGCTTATCAAATGAGCAGTTCTTC. Encoded protein: CASSLSNEQFF.

The genes are TRBV9 and TRBJ1-3; no definite D call. V was clipped by 3 bases and J by 0 bases, with 16 bases between them. This CDR3 has 17 amino acids. CDR1 and CDR2 (germline): SGDLS, YYNGEE. The CDR3 sequence is CASSALVGTTSGNTIYF. CDR3 sequence (DNA): TGTGCCAGCAGCGCCCTAGTTGGTACCACCTCTGGAAACACCATATATTTT.

This rearrangement joins TRBV28 to TRBJ2-7, with D possibly being TRBD2 (5 bases). This CDR3 region has 14 residues. CDR1 and CDR2 from the germline V gene are MDHEN and SYDVKM. V was shortened by 3 bases and J by 3 bases, with 12 bases between the two germline ends. The CDR3 region has the DNA TGTGCCAGCAGTTTGCGGGTTCTCCGCTACGAGCAGTACTTC. Its translation: CASSLRVLRYEQYF.

J is TRBJ1-5 and V is TRBV4-1; D call uncertain. The CDR3 has 14 residues. CDR1 MGHRA and CDR2 YSYEKL come from the germline V gene. V gave up 4 bases and J gave up 6 bases, with 13 bases separating them. In nucleotides, the CDR3 is TGCGCCAGCAGCCCGGTAGGCGGAAGTCAGCCCCAGCATTTT. Translated, it gives CASSPVGGSQPQHF.

V usage is TRBV7-2 and J usage is TRBJ2-1, with a possible D match to TRBD2 (5 bases). With 3 bases removed from V and 1 base from J, the gap between germline ends came to 10 bases. The length of the CDR3 is 15 residues. The V gene's germline CDR1 is SGHTA and CDR2 FQGNSA. This CDR3 reads CASSFEWRSYNEQFF. The CDR3 nucleotides read TGTGCCAGCAGCTTCGAGTGGAGGTCCTACAATGAGCAGTTCTTC.